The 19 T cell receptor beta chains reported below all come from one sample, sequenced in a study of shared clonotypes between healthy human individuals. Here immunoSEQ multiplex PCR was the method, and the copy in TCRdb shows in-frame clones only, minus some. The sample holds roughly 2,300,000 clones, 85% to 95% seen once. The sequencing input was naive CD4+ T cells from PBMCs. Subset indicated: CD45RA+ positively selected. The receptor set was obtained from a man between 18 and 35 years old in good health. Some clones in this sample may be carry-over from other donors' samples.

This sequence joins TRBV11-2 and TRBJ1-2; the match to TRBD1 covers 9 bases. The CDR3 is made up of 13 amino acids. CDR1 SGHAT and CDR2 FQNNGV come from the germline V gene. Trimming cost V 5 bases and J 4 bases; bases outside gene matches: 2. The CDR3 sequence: CASSMTGGYGYTF. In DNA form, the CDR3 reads TGTGCCAGCAGCATGACAGGGGGCTATGGCTACACCTTC.

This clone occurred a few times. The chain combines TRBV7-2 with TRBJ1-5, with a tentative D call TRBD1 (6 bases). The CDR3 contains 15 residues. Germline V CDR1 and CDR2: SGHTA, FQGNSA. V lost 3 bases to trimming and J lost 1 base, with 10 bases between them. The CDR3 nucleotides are TGTGCCAGCAGCTTCGGGACACAGAGCAATCAGCCCCAGCATTTT. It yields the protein CASSFGTQSNQPQHF. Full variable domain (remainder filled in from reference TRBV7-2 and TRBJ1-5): GAGVSQSPSNKVTEKGKDVELRCDPISGHTALYWYRQSLGQGLEFLIYFQGNSAPDKSGLPSDRFSAERTGGSVSTLTIQRTQQEDSAVYLCASSFGTQSNQPQHFGDGTRLSIL.

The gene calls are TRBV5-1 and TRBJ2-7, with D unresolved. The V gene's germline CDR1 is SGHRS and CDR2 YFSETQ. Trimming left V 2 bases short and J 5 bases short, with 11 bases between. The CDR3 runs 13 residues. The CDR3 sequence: CASSFRNTNEQYF. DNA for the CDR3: TGCGCCAGCAGCTTCAGGAACACGAACGAGCAGTACTTC. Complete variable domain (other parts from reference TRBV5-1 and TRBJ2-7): KAGVTQTPRYLIKTRGQQVTLSCSPISGHRSVSWYQQTPGQGLQFLFEYFSETQRNKGNFPGRFSGRQFSNSRSEMNVSTLELGDSALYLCASSFRNTNEQYFGPGTRLTVT.

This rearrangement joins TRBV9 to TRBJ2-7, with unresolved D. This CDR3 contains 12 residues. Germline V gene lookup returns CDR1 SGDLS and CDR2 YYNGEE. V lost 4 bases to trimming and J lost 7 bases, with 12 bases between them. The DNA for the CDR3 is TGTGCCAGCAGCCAAACCCTCGGGGAGCAGTACTTC. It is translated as CASSQTLGEQYF. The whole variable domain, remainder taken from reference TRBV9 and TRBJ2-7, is DSGVTQTPKHLITATGQRVTLRCSPRSGDLSVYWYQQSLDQGLQFLIQYYNGEERAKGNILERFSAQQFPDLHSELNLSSLELGDSALYFCASSQTLGEQYFGPGTRLTVT.

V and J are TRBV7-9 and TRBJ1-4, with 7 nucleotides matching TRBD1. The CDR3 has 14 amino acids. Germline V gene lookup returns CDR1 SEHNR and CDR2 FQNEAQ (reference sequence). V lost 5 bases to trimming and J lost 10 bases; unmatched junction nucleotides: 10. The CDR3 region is CASSPQGGGVKLFF. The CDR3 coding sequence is TGTGCCAGCAGCCCGCAGGGGGGAGGAGTAAAACTGTTTTTT.

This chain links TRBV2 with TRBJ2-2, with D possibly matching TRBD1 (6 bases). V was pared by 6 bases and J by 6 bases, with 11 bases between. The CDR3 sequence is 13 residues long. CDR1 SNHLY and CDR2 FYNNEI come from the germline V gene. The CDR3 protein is CASRLEGAGELFF. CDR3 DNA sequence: TGTGCCAGCAGGCTAGAGGGGGCCGGGGAGCTGTTTTTT.

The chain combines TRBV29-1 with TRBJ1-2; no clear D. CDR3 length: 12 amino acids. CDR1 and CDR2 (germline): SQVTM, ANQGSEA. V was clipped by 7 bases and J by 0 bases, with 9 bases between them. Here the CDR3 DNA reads TGCAGCGCCGGCGGTACTAACTATGGCTACACCTTC. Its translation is CSAGGTNYGYTF.

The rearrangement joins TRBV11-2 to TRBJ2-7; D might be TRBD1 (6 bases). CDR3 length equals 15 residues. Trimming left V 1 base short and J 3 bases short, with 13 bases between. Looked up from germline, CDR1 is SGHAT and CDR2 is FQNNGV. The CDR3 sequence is CASSLGPGDYYEQYF. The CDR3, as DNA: TGTGCCAGCAGCTTAGGTCCAGGGGATTACTACGAGCAGTACTTC.

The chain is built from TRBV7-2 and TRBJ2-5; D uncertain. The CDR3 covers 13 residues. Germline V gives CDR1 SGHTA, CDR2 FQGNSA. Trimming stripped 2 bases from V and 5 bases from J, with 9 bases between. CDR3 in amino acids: CASSLTWQETQYF. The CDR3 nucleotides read TGTGCCAGCAGCTTAACATGGCAGGAGACCCAGTACTTC.

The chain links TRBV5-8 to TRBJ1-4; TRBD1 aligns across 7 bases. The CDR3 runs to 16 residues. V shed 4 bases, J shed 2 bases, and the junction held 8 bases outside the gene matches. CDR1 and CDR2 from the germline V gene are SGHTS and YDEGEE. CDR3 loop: CASSPWTGSTNEKLFF. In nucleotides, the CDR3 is TGTGCCAGCAGCCCCTGGACAGGTTCTACTAATGAAAAACTGTTTTTT.

This CDR3 is CASSLRTGQTNEKLFF. The CDR3 region has the DNA TGCGCCAGCAGCTTACGTACGGGACAGACTAATGAAAAACTGTTTTTT. This chain links TRBV5-1 with TRBJ1-4, with 7 bases lining up with TRBD1. This CDR3 is built from 16 residues. In germline, CDR1 is SGHRS, CDR2 YFSETQ. V shed 2 bases, J shed 2 bases, and the junction held 6 bases outside the gene matches.

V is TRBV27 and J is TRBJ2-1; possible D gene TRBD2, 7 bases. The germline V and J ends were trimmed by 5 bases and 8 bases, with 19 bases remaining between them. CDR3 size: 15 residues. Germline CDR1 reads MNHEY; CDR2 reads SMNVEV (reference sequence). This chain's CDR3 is CASSRSGGVSHEQFF. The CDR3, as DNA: TGTGCCAGCAGTCGATCGGGGGGCGTTAGCCATGAGCAGTTCTTC.

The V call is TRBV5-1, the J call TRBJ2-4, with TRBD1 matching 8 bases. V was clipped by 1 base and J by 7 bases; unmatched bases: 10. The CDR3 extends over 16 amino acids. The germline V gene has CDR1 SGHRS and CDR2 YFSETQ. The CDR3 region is CASSLLSGGLGNIQYF. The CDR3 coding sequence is TGCGCCAGCAGCTTGCTGTCAGGGGGCCTGGGTAACATTCAGTACTTC.

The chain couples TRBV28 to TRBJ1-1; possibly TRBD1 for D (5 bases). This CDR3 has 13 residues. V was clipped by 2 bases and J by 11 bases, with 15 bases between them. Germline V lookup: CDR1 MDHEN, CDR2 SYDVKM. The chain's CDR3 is CASSLGGIRQAFF. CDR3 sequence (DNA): TGTGCCAGCAGTTTAGGGGGTATCAGGCAGGCTTTCTTT. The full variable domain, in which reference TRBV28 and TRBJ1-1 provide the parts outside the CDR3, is DVKVTQSSRYLVKRTGEKVFLECVQDMDHENMFWYRQDPGLGLRLIYFSYDVKMKEKGDIPEGYSVSREKKERFSLILESASTNQTSMYLCASSLGGIRQAFFGQGTRLTVV.

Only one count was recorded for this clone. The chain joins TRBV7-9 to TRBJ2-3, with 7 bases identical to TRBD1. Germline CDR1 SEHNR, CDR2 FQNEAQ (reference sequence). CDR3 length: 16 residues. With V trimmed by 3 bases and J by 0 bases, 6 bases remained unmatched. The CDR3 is CASSLTGTVSTDTQYF. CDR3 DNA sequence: TGTGCCAGCAGCTTGACCGGGACAGTGAGCACAGATACGCAGTATTTT.

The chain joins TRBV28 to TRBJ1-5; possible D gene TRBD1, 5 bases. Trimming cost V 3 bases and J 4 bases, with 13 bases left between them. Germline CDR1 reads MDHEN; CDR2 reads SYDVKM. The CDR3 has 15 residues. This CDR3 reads CASSLGGIGNQPQHF. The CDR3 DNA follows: TGTGCCAGCAGTTTGGGGGGGATCGGTAATCAGCCCCAGCATTTT. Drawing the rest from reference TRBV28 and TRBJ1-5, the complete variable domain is DVKVTQSSRYLVKRTGEKVFLECVQDMDHENMFWYRQDPGLGLRLIYFSYDVKMKEKGDIPEGYSVSREKKERFSLILESASTNQTSMYLCASSLGGIGNQPQHFGDGTRLSIL.

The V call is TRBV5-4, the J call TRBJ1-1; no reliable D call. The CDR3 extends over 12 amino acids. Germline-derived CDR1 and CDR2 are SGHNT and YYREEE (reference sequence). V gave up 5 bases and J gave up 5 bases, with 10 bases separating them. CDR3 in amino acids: CASRNWSTEAFF. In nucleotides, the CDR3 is TGTGCCAGCAGGAATTGGAGTACTGAAGCTTTCTTT.

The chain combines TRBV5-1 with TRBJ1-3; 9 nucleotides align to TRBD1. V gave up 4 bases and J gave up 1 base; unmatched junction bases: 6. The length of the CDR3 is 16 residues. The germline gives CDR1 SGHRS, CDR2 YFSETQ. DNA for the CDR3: TGCGCCAGCAGCCTGGGACAGGGCTTATCTGGAAACACCATATATTTT. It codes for CASSLGQGLSGNTIYF.

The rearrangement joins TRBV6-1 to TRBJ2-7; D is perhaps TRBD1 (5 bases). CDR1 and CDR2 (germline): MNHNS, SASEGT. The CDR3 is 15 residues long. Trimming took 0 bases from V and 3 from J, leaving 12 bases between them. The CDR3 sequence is CASSEAPTQDYEQYF. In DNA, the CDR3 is TGTGCCAGCAGTGAAGCCCCGACACAGGACTACGAGCAGTACTTC.